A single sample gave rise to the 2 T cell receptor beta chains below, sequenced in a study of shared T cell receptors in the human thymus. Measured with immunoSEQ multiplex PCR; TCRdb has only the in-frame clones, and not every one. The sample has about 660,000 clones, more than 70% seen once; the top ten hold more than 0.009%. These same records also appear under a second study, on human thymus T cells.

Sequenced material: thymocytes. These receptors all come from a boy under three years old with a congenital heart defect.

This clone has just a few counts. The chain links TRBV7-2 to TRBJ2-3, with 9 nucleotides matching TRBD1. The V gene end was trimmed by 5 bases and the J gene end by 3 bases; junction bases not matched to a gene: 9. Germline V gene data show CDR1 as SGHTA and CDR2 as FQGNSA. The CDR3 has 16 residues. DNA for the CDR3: TGTGCCAGCAGCCAAAACCGGGACAGGGATACAGATACGCAGTATTTT. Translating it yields CASSQNRDRDTDTQYF.

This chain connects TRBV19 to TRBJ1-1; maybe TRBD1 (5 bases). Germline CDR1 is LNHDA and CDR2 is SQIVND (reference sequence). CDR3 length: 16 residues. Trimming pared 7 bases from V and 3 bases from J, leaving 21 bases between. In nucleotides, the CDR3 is TGTGCCAGTAACCCAGGGTTCCGGCAGATTCACACTGAAGCTTTCTTT. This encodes CASNPGFRQIHTEAFF.